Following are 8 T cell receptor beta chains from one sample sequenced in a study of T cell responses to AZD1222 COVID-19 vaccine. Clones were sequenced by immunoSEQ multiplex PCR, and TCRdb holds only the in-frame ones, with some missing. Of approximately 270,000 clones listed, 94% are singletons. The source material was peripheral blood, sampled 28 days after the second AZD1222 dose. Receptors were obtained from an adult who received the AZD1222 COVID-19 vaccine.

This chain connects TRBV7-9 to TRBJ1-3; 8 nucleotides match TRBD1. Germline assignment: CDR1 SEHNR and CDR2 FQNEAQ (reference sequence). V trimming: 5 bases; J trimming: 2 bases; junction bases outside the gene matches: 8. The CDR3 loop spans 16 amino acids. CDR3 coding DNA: TGTGCCAGCAGCCCGTTGGACAGGGCCACTGGAAACACCATATATTTT. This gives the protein CASSPLDRATGNTIYF.

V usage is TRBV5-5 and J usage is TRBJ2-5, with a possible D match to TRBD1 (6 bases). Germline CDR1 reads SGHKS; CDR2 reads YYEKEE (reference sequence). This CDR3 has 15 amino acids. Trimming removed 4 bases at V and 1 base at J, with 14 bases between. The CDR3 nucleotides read TGTGCCAGCAGCCCACCAGGGGTGCCCCAAGAGACCCAGTACTTC. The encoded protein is CASSPPGVPQETQYF.

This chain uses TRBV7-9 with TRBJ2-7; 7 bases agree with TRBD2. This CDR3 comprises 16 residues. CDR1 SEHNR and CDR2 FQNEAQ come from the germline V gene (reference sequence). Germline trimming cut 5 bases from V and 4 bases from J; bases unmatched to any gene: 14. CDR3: CASSHLTWEGRYEQYF. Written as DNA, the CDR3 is TGTGCCAGCAGCCACCTTACGTGGGAGGGCCGGTACGAGCAGTACTTC. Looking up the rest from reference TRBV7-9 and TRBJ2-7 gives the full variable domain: DTGVSQNPRHKITKRGQNVTFRCDPISEHNRLYWYRQTLGQGPEFLTYFQNEAQLEKSRLLSDRFSAERPKGSFSTLEIQRTEQGDSAMYLCASSHLTWEGRYEQYFGPGTRLTVT.

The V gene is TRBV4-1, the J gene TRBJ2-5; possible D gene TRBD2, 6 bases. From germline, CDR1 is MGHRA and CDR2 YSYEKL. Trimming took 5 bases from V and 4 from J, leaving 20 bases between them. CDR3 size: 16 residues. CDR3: CASSFAWGETGETQYF. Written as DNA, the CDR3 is TGCGCCAGCAGCTTTGCGTGGGGGGAGACCGGAGAGACCCAGTACTTC.

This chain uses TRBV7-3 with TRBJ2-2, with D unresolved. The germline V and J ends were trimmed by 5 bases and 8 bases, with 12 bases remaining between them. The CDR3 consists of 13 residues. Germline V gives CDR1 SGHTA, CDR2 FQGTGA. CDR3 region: CASSKLLEGELFF. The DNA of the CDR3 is TGTGCCAGCAGCAAGCTCTTAGAGGGGGAGCTGTTTTTT.

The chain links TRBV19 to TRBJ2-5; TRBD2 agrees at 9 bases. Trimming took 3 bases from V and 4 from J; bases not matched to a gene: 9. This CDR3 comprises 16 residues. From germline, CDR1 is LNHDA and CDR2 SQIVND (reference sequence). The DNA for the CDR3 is TGTGCCAGTAGTATGAGGCTAGCGGGATTTGTAGAGACCCAGTACTTC. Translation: CASSMRLAGFVETQYF.

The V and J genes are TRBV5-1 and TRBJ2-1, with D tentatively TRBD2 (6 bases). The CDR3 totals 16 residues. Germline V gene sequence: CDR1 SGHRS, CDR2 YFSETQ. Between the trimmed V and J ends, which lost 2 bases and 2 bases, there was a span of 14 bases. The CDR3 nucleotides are TGCGCCAGCAGCTTCACTTGGGACTTAGCCTACAATGAGCAGTTCTTC. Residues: CASSFTWDLAYNEQFF.

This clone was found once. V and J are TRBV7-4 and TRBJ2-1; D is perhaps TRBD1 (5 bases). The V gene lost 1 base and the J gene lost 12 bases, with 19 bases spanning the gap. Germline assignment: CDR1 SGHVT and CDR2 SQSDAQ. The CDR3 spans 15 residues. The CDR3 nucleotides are TGTGCCAGCAGCTTAGACTCCCGGCTAAAAACAGGGCAGTTCTTC. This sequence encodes CASSLDSRLKTGQFF.